Shown below are 28 T cell receptor beta chains from a single sample sequenced in a study of T cells in Graves' hyperthyroidism and ophthalmopathy (dated by TCRdb to about 2019). The library was generated by multiplex PCR. The instrument given in TCRdb is Illumina HiSeq 2000. The TCR beta CDR3 regions were amplified from RNA transcripts. For the first round of RT-PCR on the TCR CDR3, the HTBI primer set was used together with the Qiagen OneStep RT-PCR kit. The raw public data were reprocessed by TCRdb itself: fastp quality trimming at Q25, MiXCR clonotype calling, in-frame beta chains only. Each entry merges the rows of one CDR3 protein and shows their most common DNA and genes. The sample has approximately 740,000 distinct CDR3 sequences on record, approximately 14% of them singletons. More than 8.5% of the sample goes to the ten largest clones. Sequenced sample: blood. These receptors were taken from a woman aged 18 to 35 with Graves' hyperthyroidism.

The rearrangement joins TRBV30 to TRBJ1-1; D perhaps matches TRBD1 (6 bases). Germline CDR1 reads GTSNPN; CDR2 reads SVGIG (reference sequence). V lost 2 bases and J lost 3, with 10 bases in between. There are 13 residues in the CDR3. CDR3 bases: TGTGCCTGGAGTAGAGGGGGGCACACTGAAGCTTTCTTT. Protein sequence: CAWSRGGHTEAFF.

The CDR3 sequence: CASSLVLQGMNTEAFF. Here the CDR3 DNA reads TGCGCCAGCAGCTTGGTCCTACAGGGTATGAACACTGAAGCTTTCTTT. The chain combines TRBV5-1 with TRBJ1-1; maybe TRBD1 (6 bases). V was shortened by 0 bases and J by 0 bases, with 12 bases between the two germline ends. The CDR3 loop spans 16 amino acids. Germline CDR1 reads SGHRS; CDR2 reads YFSETQ.

This clonotype was seen only a few times. The chain joins TRBV2 to TRBJ2-2, with D maybe TRBD1 (6 bases). Deletions cut 8 bases from V and 2 bases from J, with 21 bases between. Germline lookup yields CDR1 SNHLY and CDR2 FYNNEI. The CDR3 covers 17 residues. The DNA for the CDR3 is TGTGCCAGCCCCTCTTTCCCGGGACATCTTAACACCGGGGAGCTGTTTTTT. This gives the protein CASPSFPGHLNTGELFF. The entire variable domain, with the rest obtained from reference TRBV2 and TRBJ2-2, is as follows: EPEVTQTPSHQVTQMGQEVILRCVPISNHLYFYWYRQILGQKVEFLVSFYNNEISEKSEIFDDQFSVERPDGSNFTLKIRSTKLEDSAMYFCASPSFPGHLNTGELFFGEGSRLTVL.

On this clonotype: A read error is possible here, since a much larger clone lies one base away. The gene calls are TRBV18 and TRBJ1-2, with D perhaps TRBD1 (5 bases). This CDR3 spans 14 amino acids. Germline lookup yields CDR1 KGHSH and CDR2 LQKENI. Trimming cost V 7 bases and J 7 bases, with 19 bases left between them. In DNA form, the CDR3 reads TGTGCCAGCTTCCCTCCCGGGGGGAGCTCTGGCTACACCTTC. Encoded protein: CASFPPGGSSGYTF. Based on the CDR3 plus reference TRBV18 and TRBJ1-2, the full variable domain is NAGVMQNPRHLVRRRGQEARLRCSPMKGHSHVYWYRQLPEEGLKFMVYLQKENIIDESGMPKERFSAEFPKEGPSILRIQQVVRGDSAAYFCASFPPGGSSGYTFGSGTRLTVV.

This clonotype was observed a handful of times. The chain carries TRBV4-1 and TRBJ2-1; no reliable D call. Germline V gene lookup returns CDR1 MGHRA and CDR2 YSYEKL. This CDR3 region has 13 residues. The V and J ends lost 4 bases and 5 bases respectively, with 9 bases between them. The CDR3 nucleotides are TGCGCCAGCAGCCGCATCCGGGACAATGAGCAGTTCTTC. Its protein product is CASSRIRDNEQFF.

This clonotype has just a few counts. CDR3 sequence: CASGLEVGGLGSYNEQFF. Here the CDR3 DNA reads TGTGCTAGTGGTTTGGAGGTTGGGGGACTAGGTTCCTACAATGAGCAGTTCTTC. The chain uses TRBV12-5 and TRBJ2-1, with 8 bases fitting TRBD2. The ends lost 1 base at V and 1 base at J; junction bases unmatched: 9. CDR1 and CDR2 (germline): LGHNT, FRNRAP. The CDR3 length is 18 residues.

J is TRBJ2-7 and V is TRBV6-1; D unclear. Germline-derived CDR1 and CDR2 are MNHNS and SASEGT. Trimming removed 5 bases from V and 2 bases from J, with 10 bases in between. The CDR3 loop spans 13 amino acids. The CDR3 DNA follows: TGTGCCAGCAGTCGGGCAGAAGCCTACGAGCAGTACTTC. This codes for CASSRAEAYEQYF.

The V gene is TRBV7-2, the J gene TRBJ2-1; TRBD2 matches 8 bases. Trimming at V came to 3 bases and at J to 12 bases, leaving 7 bases not matched to a gene. CDR3 length: 13 amino acids. The germline CDR1 and CDR2 sequences are SGHTA and FQGNSA. CDR3 in amino acids: CASSFGGGRTQFF. Written as DNA, the CDR3 is TGTGCCAGCAGCTTCGGCGGGGGGAGGACGCAGTTCTTC.

This clonotype was observed a few times. CDR3 region: CAWSPLLGQGNYEQYF. The CDR3 nucleotides read TGTGCCTGGAGCCCCCTCTTGGGACAGGGAAACTACGAGCAGTACTTC. The chain has TRBV30 and TRBJ2-7; 9 positions agree with TRBD1. The CDR3 spans 16 residues. Germline assignment: CDR1 GTSNPN and CDR2 SVGIG (reference sequence). V dropped 3 bases and J dropped 3; count of bases not matched to a gene: 12.

The CDR3 spells CASRRRGDFNEQFF. The CDR3 DNA is TGTGCCAGTAGACGTCGGGGAGATTTTAATGAGCAGTTCTTC. This chain joins TRBV19 and TRBJ2-1; D possibly corresponds to TRBD2 (5 bases). Looked up from germline, CDR1 is LNHDA and CDR2 is SQIVND (reference sequence). V was shortened by 6 bases and J by 7 bases, with 16 bases between the two germline ends. The CDR3 sequence is 14 residues long.

Note on this clonotype: One junction end disagrees with the germline gene, perhaps due to a read error. The chain's CDR3 is CASTEDRGSSCNEQFF. The CDR3 nucleotides are TGTGCCAGCACCGAGGACAGGGGGAGCTCCTGCAATGAGCAGTTCTTC. The chain recombines TRBV6-2 or TRBV6-3 with TRBJ2-1; TRBD1 matches 10 bases. Per germline, CDR1 MNHEY and CDR2 SVGEGT. The CDR3 covers 16 residues.

The table lists this clonotype with many counts. This chain uses TRBV11-2 with TRBJ2-3, with D unclear. V lost 4 bases to trimming and J lost 0 bases, with 11 bases between them. This CDR3 region has 15 residues. CDR1 SGHAT and CDR2 FQNNGV come from the germline V gene. Here the CDR3 reads CASSSLGVSTDTQYF. The CDR3 DNA sequence: TGTGCCAGCAGCTCCCTCGGAGTGAGCACAGATACGCAGTATTTT.

The V call is TRBV30, the J call TRBJ1-2; no clear D gene. Between the trimmed V and J ends, which lost 4 bases and 7 bases, there was a span of 19 bases. The length of the CDR3 is 14 residues. Per the germline V gene, CDR1 is GTSNPN and CDR2 is SVGIG (reference sequence). CDR3 sequence (DNA): TGTGCCTGGACCCCCCTCCGGAAGTCCGGTGGCTACACCTTC. Protein: CAWTPLRKSGGYTF.

The sample holds many counts of this clonotype. V is TRBV6-5 and J is TRBJ1-6; D not certain. With 2 bases removed from V and 8 bases from J, the gap between germline ends came to 13 bases. CDR1 is MNHEY and CDR2 is SVGAGI in the germline V gene. CDR3 length equals 15 residues. This CDR3 reads CASSYAVGRHSPLHF. For the CDR3, the DNA is TGTGCCAGCAGTTACGCCGTTGGACGCCATTCACCCCTCCACTTT.

The chain links TRBV7-9 to TRBJ1-5; D is perhaps TRBD1 (6 bases). Trimming shortened V by 5 bases and J by 4 bases, and 21 bases separated the two germline ends. The CDR3 runs 17 residues. CDR1 and CDR2 from the germline V gene are SEHNR and FQNEAQ (reference sequence). This CDR3 is CASSGFLKDSYNQPQHF. As DNA, the CDR3 is TGTGCCAGCAGCGGATTTTTAAAGGACAGCTATAATCAGCCCCAGCATTTT. The variable domain in full, with the rest retrieved from reference TRBV7-9 and TRBJ1-5, is DTGVSQNPRHKITKRGQNVTFRCDPISEHNRLYWYRQTLGQGPEFLTYFQNEAQLEKSRLLSDRFSAERPKGSFSTLEIQRTEQGDSAMYLCASSGFLKDSYNQPQHFGDGTRLSIL.

This clonotype appeared a single time. The V call is TRBV4-2, the J call TRBJ2-1, with a possible D match to TRBD1 (5 bases). The CDR3 has 17 residues. V was cut by 0 bases and J by 1 base, with 13 bases left in between. In germline, CDR1 is LGHNA, CDR2 YNFKEQ. DNA for the CDR3: TGTGCCAGCAGCCAAGAAGAGGCAGGGCGGTCCTACAATGAGCAGTTCTTC. Its translation: CASSQEEAGRSYNEQFF.

The CDR3 loop reads CASSLLAETQYF. For the CDR3, the DNA is TGTGCCAGCAGTTTACTAGCAGAGACCCAGTACTTC. The chain employs TRBV12-3 or TRBV12-4 and TRBJ2-5, with D maybe TRBD2 (5 bases). Deletions cut 2 bases from V and 4 bases from J, with 5 bases between. The CDR3 runs 12 residues.

The genes are TRBV19 and TRBJ1-5; D gene unclear. The CDR3 length is 14 residues. Per germline, CDR1 LNHDA and CDR2 SQIVND (reference sequence). The V end lost 2 bases, the J end lost 2 bases, and 7 bases lay between the germline ends. The CDR3 is CASSIIPCNQPQHF. The CDR3 nucleotides are TGTGCCAGTAGTATAATCCCATGCAATCAGCCCCAGCATTTT.

This clonotype was seen many times. The chain carries TRBV7-8 and TRBJ2-7; possibly TRBD1 for D (6 bases). CDR1 SGHVS and CDR2 FQNEAQ come from the germline V gene. V was trimmed by 1 base and J by 3 bases, leaving 13 bases between them. This CDR3 is built from 15 residues. This CDR3 reads CASSLVSGVYYEQYF. As DNA, the CDR3 is TGTGCCAGCAGCTTAGTGTCAGGGGTATACTACGAGCAGTACTTC. The variable domain in full, completed from reference TRBV7-8 and TRBJ2-7, reads GAGVSQSPRYKVAKRGQDVALRCDPISGHVSLFWYQQALGQGPEFLTYFQNEAQLDKSGLPSDRFFAERPEGSVSTLKIQRTQQEDSAVYLCASSLVSGVYYEQYFGPGTRLTVT.

This clonotype showed up just a few times. The chain is built from TRBV30 and TRBJ2-1; TRBD2 matches at 11 bases. The CDR3 totals 19 residues. The germline gives CDR1 GTSNPN, CDR2 SVGIG (reference sequence). V shed 0 bases and J 0 bases; nucleotides not matched to a gene: 10. The CDR3 DNA follows: TGTGCCTGGAGTGTAAGGACTAGCGGGCCTGATAGCTCCTACAATGAGCAGTTCTTC. Its translation: CAWSVRTSGPDSSYNEQFF.

In this sample, this clonotype turned up a few times. The V and J genes are TRBV19 and TRBJ2-2, with TRBD2 identical over 8 bases. J gave up 6 bases and V 7 bases, and 7 bases lay outside the gene matches. There are 14 residues in the CDR3. CDR1 is LNHDA, CDR2 SQIVND, per germline (reference sequence). The CDR3 sequence is CASNPREEAGELFF. Here the CDR3 DNA reads TGTGCCAGTAACCCGCGGGAGGAGGCCGGGGAGCTGTTTTTT.

In its sample, this clonotype was seen a few times. This rearrangement joins TRBV20-1 to TRBJ2-1; 9 nucleotides line up with TRBD2. Trimming removed 7 bases from V and 4 bases from J; junction bases left unmatched: 8. This CDR3 has 14 amino acids. The germline V gene has CDR1 DFQATT and CDR2 SNEGSKA (reference sequence). CDR3 in DNA: TGCAGTGTCTTTAGCGGGAGCATTTACAATGAGCAGTTCTTC. It is translated as CSVFSGSIYNEQFF.

The chain links TRBV25-1 to TRBJ1-2; D remains ambiguous. V was trimmed by 5 bases and J by 4 bases, leaving 11 bases between them. This CDR3 region has 13 residues. Germline V gene data show CDR1 as MGHDK and CDR2 as SYGVNS. The CDR3 DNA is TGTGCCAGCAGTTTCGGCTACAGCTATGGCTACACCTTC. Its translation: CASSFGYSYGYTF.

This chain joins TRBV27 and TRBJ2-7; D is perhaps TRBD2 (6 bases). CDR3 size: 15 residues. Germline lookup yields CDR1 MNHEY and CDR2 SMNVEV (reference sequence). V was pared by 2 bases and J by 4 bases, with 15 bases between. The CDR3 spells CASSLGGASRYEQYF. The CDR3 DNA follows: TGTGCCAGCAGTTTAGGCGGGGCCTCCCGATACGAGCAGTACTTC.

This clonotype was counted only a few times. CDR3 coding DNA: TGTGCCAGCAGCTTCGATACCGCCGGGACACCGTACGAGCAGTACTTC. The encoded protein is CASSFDTAGTPYEQYF. The chain uses TRBV13 and TRBJ2-7, with D possibly matching TRBD1 (6 bases). Trimming left V 3 bases short and J 4 bases short, with 19 bases between. The germline V gene has CDR1 PRHDT and CDR2 FYEKMQ (reference sequence). The CDR3 spans 16 residues.

This clonotype appeared many times. The chain employs TRBV11-2 and TRBJ2-5; D remains unclear. The ends were cut back, 2 bases at V and 5 bases at J, with 6 bases in the middle. The CDR3 totals 12 residues. CDR1 SGHAT and CDR2 FQNNGV come from the germline V gene. In nucleotides, the CDR3 is TGTGCCAGCAGCTTATTGACCGAGACCCAGTACTTC. Translated, it gives CASSLLTETQYF.

The table lists this clonotype with many counts. The CDR3 DNA reads TGTGCCAGCAGCCACGACAGGGGGGGCGAGCAGTACTTC. The encoded protein is CASSHDRGGEQYF. This rearrangement joins TRBV3-1 to TRBJ2-7; 9 nucleotides line up with TRBD1. Germline loops: CDR1 LGHDT, CDR2 YNNKEL (reference sequence). V lost 3 bases to trimming and J lost 6 bases; unmatched junction nucleotides: 3. CDR3 length equals 13 residues.

This clonotype was seen repeatedly, ten times or more. The gene calls are TRBV2 and TRBJ1-2, with 8 bases that match TRBD1. There are 17 residues in the CDR3. Unmatched junction bases numbered 17, after V lost 8 bases and J lost 3 bases. Germline V lookup: CDR1 SNHLY, CDR2 FYNNEI. DNA for the CDR3: TGTGCCAGCCGACCTTATCTTTTGGACAGGGCGCACTATGGCTACACCTTC. Translation: CASRPYLLDRAHYGYTF.